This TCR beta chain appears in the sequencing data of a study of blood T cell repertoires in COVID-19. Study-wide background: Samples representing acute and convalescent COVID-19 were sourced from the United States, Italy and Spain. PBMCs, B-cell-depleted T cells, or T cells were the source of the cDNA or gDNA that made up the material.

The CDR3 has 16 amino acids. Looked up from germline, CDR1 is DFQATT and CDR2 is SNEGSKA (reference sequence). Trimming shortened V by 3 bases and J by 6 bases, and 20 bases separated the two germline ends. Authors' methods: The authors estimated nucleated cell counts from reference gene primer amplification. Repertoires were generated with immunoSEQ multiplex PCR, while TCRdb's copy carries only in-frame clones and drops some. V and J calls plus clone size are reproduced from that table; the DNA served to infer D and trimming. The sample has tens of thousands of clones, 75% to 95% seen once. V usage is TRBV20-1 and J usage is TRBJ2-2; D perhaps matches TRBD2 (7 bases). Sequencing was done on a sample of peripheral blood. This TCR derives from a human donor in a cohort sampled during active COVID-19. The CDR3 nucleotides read TGCAGTGCTAGTACGGGGGGCTCCGGGGTCCCCGGGGAGCTGTTTTTT. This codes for CSASTGGSGVPGELFF.